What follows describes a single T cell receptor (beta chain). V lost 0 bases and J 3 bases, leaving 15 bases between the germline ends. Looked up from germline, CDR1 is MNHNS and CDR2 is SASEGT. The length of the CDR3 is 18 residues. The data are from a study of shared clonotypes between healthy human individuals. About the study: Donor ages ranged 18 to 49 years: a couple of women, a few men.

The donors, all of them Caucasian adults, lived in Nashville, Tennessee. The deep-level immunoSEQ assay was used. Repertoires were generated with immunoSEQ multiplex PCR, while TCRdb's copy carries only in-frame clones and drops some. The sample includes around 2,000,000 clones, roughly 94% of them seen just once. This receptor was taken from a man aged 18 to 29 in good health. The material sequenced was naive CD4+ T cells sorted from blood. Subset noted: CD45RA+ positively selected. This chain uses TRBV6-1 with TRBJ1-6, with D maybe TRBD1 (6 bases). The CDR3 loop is CASSEAGGGELYNSPLHF. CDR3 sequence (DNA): TGTGCCAGCAGTGAAGCTGGCGGGGGCGAGCTCTATAATTCACCCCTCCACTTT.